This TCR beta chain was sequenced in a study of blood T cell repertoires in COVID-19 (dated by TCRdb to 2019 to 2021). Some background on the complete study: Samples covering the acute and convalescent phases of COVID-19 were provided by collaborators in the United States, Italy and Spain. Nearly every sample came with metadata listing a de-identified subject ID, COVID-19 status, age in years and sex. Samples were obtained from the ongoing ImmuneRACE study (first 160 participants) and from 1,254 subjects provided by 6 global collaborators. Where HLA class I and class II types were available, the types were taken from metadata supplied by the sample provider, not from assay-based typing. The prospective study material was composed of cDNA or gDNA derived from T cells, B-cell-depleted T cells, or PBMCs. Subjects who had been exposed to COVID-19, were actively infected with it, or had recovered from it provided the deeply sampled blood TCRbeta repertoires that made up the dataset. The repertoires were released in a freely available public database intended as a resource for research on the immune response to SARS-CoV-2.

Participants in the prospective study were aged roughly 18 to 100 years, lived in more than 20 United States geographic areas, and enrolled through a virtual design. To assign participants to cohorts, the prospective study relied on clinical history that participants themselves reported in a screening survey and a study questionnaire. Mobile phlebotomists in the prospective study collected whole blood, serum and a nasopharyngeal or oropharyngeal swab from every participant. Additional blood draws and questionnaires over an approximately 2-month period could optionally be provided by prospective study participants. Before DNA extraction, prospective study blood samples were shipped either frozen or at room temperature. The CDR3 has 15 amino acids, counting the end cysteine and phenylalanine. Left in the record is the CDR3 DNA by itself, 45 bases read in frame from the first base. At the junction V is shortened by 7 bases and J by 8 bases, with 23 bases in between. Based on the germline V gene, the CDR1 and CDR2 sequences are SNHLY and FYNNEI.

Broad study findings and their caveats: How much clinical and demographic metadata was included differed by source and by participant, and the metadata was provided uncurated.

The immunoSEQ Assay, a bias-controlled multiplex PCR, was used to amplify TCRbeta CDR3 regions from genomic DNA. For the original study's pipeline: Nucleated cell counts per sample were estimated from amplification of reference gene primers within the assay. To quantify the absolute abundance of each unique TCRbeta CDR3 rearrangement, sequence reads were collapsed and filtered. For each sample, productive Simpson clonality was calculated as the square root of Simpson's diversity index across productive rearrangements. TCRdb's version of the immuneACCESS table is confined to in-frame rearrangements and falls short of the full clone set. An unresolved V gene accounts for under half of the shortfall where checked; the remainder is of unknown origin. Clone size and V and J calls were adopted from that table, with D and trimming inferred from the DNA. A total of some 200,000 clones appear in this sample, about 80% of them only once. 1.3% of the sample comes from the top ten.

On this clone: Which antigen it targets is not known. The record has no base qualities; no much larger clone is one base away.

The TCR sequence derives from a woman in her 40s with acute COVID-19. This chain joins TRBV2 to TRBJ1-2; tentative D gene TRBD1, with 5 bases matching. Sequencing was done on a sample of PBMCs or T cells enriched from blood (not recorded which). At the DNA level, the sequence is TGTGCCAGCAATTCGCGGGGTCTGGGAAGGGGCGGCTACACCTTC. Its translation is CASNSRGLGRGGYTF.